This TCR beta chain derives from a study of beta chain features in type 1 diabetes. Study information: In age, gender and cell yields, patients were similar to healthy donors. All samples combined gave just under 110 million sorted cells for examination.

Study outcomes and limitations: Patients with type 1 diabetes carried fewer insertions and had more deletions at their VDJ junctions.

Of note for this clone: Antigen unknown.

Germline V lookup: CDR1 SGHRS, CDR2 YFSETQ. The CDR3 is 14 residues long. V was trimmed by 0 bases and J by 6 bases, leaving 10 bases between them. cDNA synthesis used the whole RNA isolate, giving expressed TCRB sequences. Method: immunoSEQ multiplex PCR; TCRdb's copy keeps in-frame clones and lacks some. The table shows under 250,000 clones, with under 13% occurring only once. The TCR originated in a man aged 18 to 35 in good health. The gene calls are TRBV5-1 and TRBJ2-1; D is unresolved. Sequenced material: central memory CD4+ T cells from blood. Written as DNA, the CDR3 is TGCGCCAGCAGCTTGGCGATAGTAGTCAATGAGCAGTTCTTC. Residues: CASSLAIVVNEQFF.